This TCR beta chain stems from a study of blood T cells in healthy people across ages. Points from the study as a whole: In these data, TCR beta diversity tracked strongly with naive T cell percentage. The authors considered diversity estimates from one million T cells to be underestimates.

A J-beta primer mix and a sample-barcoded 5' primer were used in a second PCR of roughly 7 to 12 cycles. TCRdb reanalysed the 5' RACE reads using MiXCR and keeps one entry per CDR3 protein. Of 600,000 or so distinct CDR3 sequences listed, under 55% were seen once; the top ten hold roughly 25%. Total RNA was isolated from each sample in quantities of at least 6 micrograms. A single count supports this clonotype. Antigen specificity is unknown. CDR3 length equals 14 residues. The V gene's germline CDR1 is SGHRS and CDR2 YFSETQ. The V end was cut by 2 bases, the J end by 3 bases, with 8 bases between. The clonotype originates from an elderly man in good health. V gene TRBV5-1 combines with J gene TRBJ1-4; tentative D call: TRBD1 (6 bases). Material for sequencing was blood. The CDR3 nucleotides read TGCGCCAGCAGCTTCGAGGGGGCTAATGAAAAACTGTTTTTT. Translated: CASSFEGANEKLFF.